This T cell receptor (beta chain) was recorded in a study of spatial heterogeneity in lung cancer. Study context: Sequenced follow-up PBMC samples came a median of approximately 2 years after resection, where available.

Time point denoted: blood at routine non-recurrence follow-up after resection. No cell sorting; template was whole RNA from tumor, lung tissue or PBMC. This CDR3 has 14 amino acids. V was cut by 2 bases and J by 1 base, with 8 bases left in between. A unique molecular identifier was carried by every single TCR cDNA molecule. MiXCR, applied by TCRdb to the 5' RACE reads, yields one record per CDR3 protein. The data show under 150,000 distinct CDR3 sequences, roughly 10% seen once. The rearrangement uses TRBV12-3 or TRBV12-4 and TRBJ2-5; unclear D gene. The clonotype was recovered from a female donor with early-stage non-small cell lung cancer. Material: PBMCs, obtained at follow-up. The CDR3 nucleotides are TGTGCCAGCAGTTTACAGGCGCTCCAAGAGACCCAGTACTTC. This encodes CASSLQALQETQYF.